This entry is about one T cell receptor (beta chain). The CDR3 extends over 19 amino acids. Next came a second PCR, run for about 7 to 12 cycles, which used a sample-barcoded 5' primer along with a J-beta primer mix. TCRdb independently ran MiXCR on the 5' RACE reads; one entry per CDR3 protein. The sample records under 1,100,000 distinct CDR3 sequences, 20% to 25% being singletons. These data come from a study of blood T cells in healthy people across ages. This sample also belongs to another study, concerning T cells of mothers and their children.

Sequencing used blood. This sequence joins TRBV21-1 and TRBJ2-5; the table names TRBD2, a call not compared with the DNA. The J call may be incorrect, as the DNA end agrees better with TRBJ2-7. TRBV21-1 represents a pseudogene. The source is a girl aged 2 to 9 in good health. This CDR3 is CASSKVSGFTQGAAYEQYF. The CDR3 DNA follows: TGTGCCAGCAGCAAAGTTTCCGGGTTTACCCAGGGAGCGGCCTACGAGCAGTACTTC.